This T cell receptor beta chain was sequenced for a study of regulatory T cells in long-lasting Graves disease (dated by TCRdb to the early 2020s). Regarding the study in general: In the newly diagnosed Graves' disease group, patients had been taking antithyroid drugs for less than 3 months. Peripheral blood TCR sequencing and RNA sequencing compared persistent Graves' disease patients with newly diagnosed Graves' disease patients. The study took place in China and was registered as a clinical trial. A total of around 35 samples underwent TCR sequencing, from 13 patients with persistent Graves' disease and some 20 patients with newly diagnosed Graves' disease. Study-wide findings and limitations: Compared with newly diagnosed patients, patients with persistent Graves' disease had lower TCR Shannon entropy and fewer highly expanded clones, which suggests clonal expansion. The small sample size was acknowledged by the authors as a limitation that may reduce accuracy. Preferential use of TRBV28, TRBJ1-2 and TRBJ2-5 was observed in persistent disease, whereas TRBV20-1 and TRBJ2-1 were favored in newly diagnosed disease. The study examined only peripheral blood because the primary lesion, thyroid tissue, could not be accessed. Patients with persistent disease shared more public clonotypes (fewer than 3,000) than newly diagnosed patients did (around 980). Sequencing and analysis were limited to the TCR beta chain.

CDR1 and CDR2 were assigned from the germline V gene as SGDLS and YYNGEE. Counted from cysteine to phenylalanine, this CDR3 has 16 amino acids. Of the read, only the CDR3 DNA is kept; its 48 bases are in frame from base 1. Compared with germline, V lacks 3 bases and J lacks 4 bases; bases without a gene match: 9. The receptor library was made with multiplex PCR. The sample was run on an Illumina HiSeq 4000. To build TCR beta libraries, CDR3 regions were amplified by Arm-PCR using iRepertoire HTBI primers. Gel purification was performed on PCR products prior to sequencing. As for how the authors treated the data: Gene usage analysis of CDR3 amino acid clonotypes used the approximately 62 TRBV and 14 to 15 TRBJ segments found across samples. COPE and FqMerger were used to merge the filtered high-quality paired reads into contigs. Contigs were aligned with BLAST to IMGT TRBV, TRBD and TRBJ reference genes, and CDR3 was defined per IMGT. Any clonotype with a frequency above 0.1% was counted as a highly expanded clone. Shannon entropy was used to measure repertoire diversity, and the Gini coefficient was used to measure V-J evenness. Clonotypes shared by more than one individual were considered public. TCRdb handled the public reads itself, with Q25 trimming in fastp and clone calling in MiXCR, and kept productive beta chains. Rows with one shared CDR3 protein collapse into an entry with the most common genes and DNA. The authors' filters were not applied to this entry. A total of 300,000 to 400,000 distinct CDR3 sequences appear in this sample, about 14% of them only once. The biggest ten clones account for 20% to 25% of the sample.

In the case of this clonotype: No cognate antigen has been identified for it. One base away there is no much larger clone; base qualities are not given.

The sample's time point label is to be understood as: newly diagnosed GD, antithyroid drugs for less than 3 months. For both TCR sequencing and RNA sequencing, RNA was extracted from PBMCs in TRIzol. Graves' disease was diagnosed according to American Thyroid Association guidelines. The patients came from an endocrinology department in Xi'an, China. Each patient gave 7 to 9.5 milliliters of peripheral blood, collected in an EDTA anticoagulant tube. Ficoll Paque Plus density gradient separation was used to isolate PBMCs, and no further T cell sorting was done. RNA quality was checked with an Agilent 2100 Bioanalyzer and agarose gel, and concentration with a NanoDrop 2000.

The sequences come from peripheral blood mononuclear cells (PBMCs), collected at new diagnosis, from a patient treated with antithyroid drugs. The sequence derives from a female donor with Graves disease. The rearranged segments are TRBV9 and TRBJ2-3; TRBD2 fits 9 bases in the junction. The CDR3 protein sequence reads: CASSAGLALFSDTQYF. The DNA sequence is TGTGCCAGCAGCGCCGGACTAGCGCTTTTTTCAGATACGCAGTATTTT.